This T cell receptor (beta chain) derives from a study of blood T cell repertoires in COVID-19. Method: immunoSEQ multiplex PCR; TCRdb's copy keeps in-frame clones and lacks some. The sample has approximately 160,000 clones, 84% seen once; the top ten hold 14%. Germline V lookup: CDR1 LNHNV, CDR2 YYDKDF (reference sequence). V was cut by 0 bases and J by 0 bases, with 5 bases left in between. The CDR3 consists of 14 residues. The chain has TRBV15 and TRBJ2-5; D is unclear. The TCR was taken from a young man with active or convalescent COVID-19. Sequencing was carried out using peripheral blood. CDR3 protein: CATSRDLDQETQYF. The CDR3, as DNA: TGTGCCACCAGCAGAGATCTTGACCAAGAGACCCAGTACTTC.